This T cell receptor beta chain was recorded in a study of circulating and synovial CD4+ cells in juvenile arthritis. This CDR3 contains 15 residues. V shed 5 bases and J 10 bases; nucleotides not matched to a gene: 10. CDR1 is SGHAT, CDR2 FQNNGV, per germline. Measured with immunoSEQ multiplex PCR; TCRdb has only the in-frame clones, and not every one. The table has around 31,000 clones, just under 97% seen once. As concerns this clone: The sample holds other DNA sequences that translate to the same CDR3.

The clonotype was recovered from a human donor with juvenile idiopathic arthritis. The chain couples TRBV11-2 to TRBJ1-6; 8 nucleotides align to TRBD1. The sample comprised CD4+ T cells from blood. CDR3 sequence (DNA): TGTGCCAGCAGCGCCCGGACAGGGCTTGGATCACCCCTCCACTTT. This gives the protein CASSARTGLGSPLHF.